This T cell receptor (beta chain) emerged from a study of T cell repertoires in cytomegalovirus infection. Study in general: Indications came from public TCR beta signatures; they pointed to CMV infection and to a matching HLA type.

TCRdb re-derived calls from the reads in MiXCR, one entry per CDR3 protein. Seen here are 630,000 or so distinct CDR3 sequences, roughly 26% observed once, and the top ten hold 6.5% to 10%. With respect to this clonotype: Its specificity is unknown. A read error may account for a junction end that differs from germline.

Whole-study findings and limits: In two of eight donors, the top clonotype was HLA-C-restricted CMV-specific. The cumulative frequency of public TCR beta families identified carriers of CMV plus the relevant HLA.

The sample taken for sequencing was CD8+ T cells from PBMCs. The sequence was collected from a human donor in good health (CMV status not recorded). Some clones in this sample may be carry-over from other donors' samples.

Here the CDR3 reads CASSQTGSANYGFTF. The CDR3 region has the DNA TGTGCCAGCAGCCAGACAGGGTCCGCTAACTATGGCTTCACCTTC. The rearrangement joins TRBV7-6 to TRBJ1-2; 7 positions agree with TRBD1. This CDR3 has 15 residues. Germline V lookup: CDR1 SGHVS, CDR2 FNYEAQ. Combining the CDR3 with reference TRBV7-6 and TRBJ1-2 gives the whole variable domain GAGVSQSPRYKVTKRGQDVALRCDPISGHVSLYWYRQALGQGPEFLTYFNYEAQQDKSGLPNDRFSAERPEGSISTLTIQRTEQRDSAMYRCASSQTGSANYGFTFGSGTRLTVV.